The next 18 T cell receptor beta chains were all read from a single sample in a study of blood T cell repertoires in COVID-19. Only in-frame clones appear in the TCRdb table, and some are missing; sequencing was by immunoSEQ multiplex PCR. The sample gives approximately 180,000 clones, around 85% of which show up once; 15% to 20% is in the top ten. The specimen sequenced was peripheral blood. The receptor set was obtained from a person aged 70 to 85 with COVID-19, enrolled during active disease.

The V gene is TRBV19, the J gene TRBJ1-5; D not resolved. Germline V gene sequence: CDR1 LNHDA, CDR2 SQIVND (reference sequence). Trimming left V 8 bases short and J 11 bases short, with 22 bases between. This CDR3 is built from 14 residues. Written as DNA, the CDR3 is TGTGCCAGTTCGGTGCGATCCACCGCTTTGGCCCAGCATTTT. It codes for CASSVRSTALAQHF.

This clone was detected only a few times. The genes are TRBV7-2 and TRBJ1-1; perhaps TRBD1 as D (5 bases). This CDR3 has 14 residues. Trimming removed 2 bases at V and 8 bases at J, with 15 bases between. The germline gives CDR1 SGHTA, CDR2 FQGNSA. CDR3 nucleotide sequence: TGTGCCAGCAGCTTATGGGGGGACGTTGGAGAAGCTTTCTTT. It codes for CASSLWGDVGEAFF.

As DNA, the CDR3 is TGTGCCAGCAGTAGGGGGACCGGGACAGGGACCTACGAGCAGTACTTC. Protein: CASSRGTGTGTYEQYF. V and J are TRBV6-2 or TRBV6-3 and TRBJ2-7; 9 positions match TRBD1. Germline lookup yields CDR1 MNHEY and CDR2 SVGEGT. V trimming: 5 bases; J trimming: 2 bases; junction bases outside the gene matches: 10. The CDR3 extends over 16 amino acids.

V and J are TRBV27 and TRBJ2-7; the match to TRBD1 covers 9 bases. The trim removed 2 bases at V and 4 bases at J, leaving 12 bases unmatched. This CDR3 has 17 amino acids. The germline V gene encodes CDR1 MNHEY and CDR2 SMNVEV (reference sequence). The CDR3 region has the DNA TGTGCCAGCAGTTTAAAACAGGGGGCGCATATAGTTTACGAGCAGTACTTC. Residues: CASSLKQGAHIVYEQYF.

The V and J genes are TRBV19 and TRBJ1-1; D remains ambiguous. V lost 5 bases and J 2 bases, leaving 6 bases between the germline ends. The CDR3 is 12 residues long. Germline CDR1 reads LNHDA; CDR2 reads SQIVND (reference sequence). The CDR3 sequence is CASSGDNTEAFF. The CDR3 DNA follows: TGTGCCAGTAGTGGAGACAACACTGAAGCTTTCTTT.

The chain uses TRBV10-1 and TRBJ2-7; possible D gene TRBD2, 6 bases. The germline V and J ends were trimmed by 0 bases and 2 bases, with 11 bases remaining between them. Germline loops: CDR1 WNHNN, CDR2 SYGVQD (reference sequence). The CDR3 runs 15 residues. CDR3 region: CASSESEGEAYEQYF. The CDR3 DNA sequence: TGCGCCAGCAGTGAGTCGGAGGGCGAGGCCTACGAGCAGTACTTC.

This chain joins TRBV7-6 and TRBJ2-3; D is possibly TRBD2 (6 bases). The ends were cut back, 5 bases at V and 4 bases at J, with 13 bases in the middle. The CDR3 consists of 14 residues. Per the germline V gene, CDR1 is SGHVS and CDR2 is FNYEAQ. Here the CDR3 DNA reads TGTGCCAGCAGCCCACTCCGGGAGCCAGATACGCAGTATTTT. Protein sequence: CASSPLREPDTQYF.

The gene calls are TRBV6-2 or TRBV6-3 and TRBJ2-3; 12 bases line up with TRBD2. There are 18 residues in the CDR3. Germline values: CDR1 MNHEY, CDR2 SVGEGT. The V gene end was trimmed by 2 bases and the J gene end by 5 bases; junction bases not matched to a gene: 11. This CDR3 is CASSYASGRAPELDTQYF. In DNA, the CDR3 is TGTGCCAGCAGTTACGCTAGCGGGAGGGCCCCCGAATTAGATACGCAGTATTTT.

The gene calls are TRBV9 and TRBJ2-3, with a weak D call TRBD2 (6 bases). CDR1 and CDR2 (germline): SGDLS, YYNGEE. V lost 4 bases and J 2 bases, leaving 14 bases between the germline ends. CDR3 length equals 15 residues. The chain's CDR3 is CASSPRDLNTDTQYF. The CDR3 DNA is TGTGCCAGCAGCCCCCGGGACTTAAACACAGATACGCAGTATTTT.

The rearrangement uses TRBV3-1 (or the pseudogene TRBV3-2) and TRBJ1-5, with TRBD1 as a possible D gene (5 bases). Trimming took 2 bases from V and 6 from J, leaving 5 bases between them. Germline CDR1 LGHDT, CDR2 YNNKEL (reference sequence). The CDR3 is made up of 12 amino acids. In nucleotides, the CDR3 is TGTGCCAGCAGCCAAAGGGGTCAGCCCCAGCATTTT. It codes for CASSQRGQPQHF.

V gene TRBV2 combines with J gene TRBJ1-5; 7 bases match TRBD1. Per the germline V gene, CDR1 is SNHLY and CDR2 is FYNNEI. V trimming: 6 bases; J trimming: 5 bases; junction bases outside the gene matches: 7. The CDR3 is 14 amino acids. CDR3 nucleotides: TGTGCCAGCAGCCTCGGACAGGCCTATCAGCCCCAGCATTTT. It is translated as CASSLGQAYQPQHF.

This clone appeared once. This sequence joins TRBV19 and TRBJ2-7, with TRBD1 matching 8 bases. The V and J ends lost 5 bases and 5 bases, in that order; junction bases with no gene match: 5. Germline CDR1 LNHDA, CDR2 SQIVND (reference sequence). The CDR3 covers 13 residues. The CDR3 is CASSVTGANEQYF. DNA of the CDR3: TGTGCCAGTAGTGTGACAGGGGCGAACGAGCAGTACTTC.

The gene calls are TRBV2 and TRBJ1-5; 7 bases map to TRBD1. This CDR3 has 14 residues. V was pared by 3 bases and J by 5 bases, with 4 bases of the junction left unmatched. Germline loops: CDR1 SNHLY, CDR2 FYNNEI. CDR3 amino acids: CASSDQGGHQPQHF. The CDR3 region has the DNA TGTGCCAGCAGTGACCAGGGGGGCCATCAGCCCCAGCATTTT.

The chain carries TRBV4-3 and TRBJ1-2, with D possibly matching TRBD1 (5 bases). The germline V and J ends were trimmed by 0 bases and 0 bases, with 8 bases remaining between them. The CDR3 sequence is 15 residues long. From germline, CDR1 is LGHNA and CDR2 YSLEER. The CDR3 DNA sequence: TGCGCCAGCAGCCAAGATCCAGGGACTAACTATGGCTACACCTTC. It yields the protein CASSQDPGTNYGYTF.

The CDR3 coding sequence is TGTGCCAGCAGCCGTCAGACCGGGGAGGGTGAGCAGTTCTTC. Its protein is CASSRQTGEGEQFF. This chain connects TRBV11-2 to TRBJ2-1; 7 positions agree with TRBD2. The CDR3 is 14 residues long. Germline CDR1 SGHAT, CDR2 FQNNGV. The junction had 10 bases not matched to a gene; V was cut back by 5 bases and J by 9 bases. Drawing the rest from reference TRBV11-2 and TRBJ2-1, the complete variable domain is EAGVAQSPRYKIIEKRQSVAFWCNPISGHATLYWYQQILGQGPKLLIQFQNNGVVDDSQLPKDRFSAERLKGVDSTLKIQPAKLEDSAVYLCASSRQTGEGEQFFGPGTRLTVL.

This clone appeared once. The rearrangement links TRBV14 to TRBJ1-1, with D possibly TRBD1 on 5 matching bases. The CDR3 is 17 residues long. CDR1 is SGHDN, CDR2 FVKESK, per germline. Trimming left V 0 bases short and J 3 bases short, with 17 bases between. CDR3 coding DNA: TGTGCCAGCAGCCAAGACGGGACTCTACTGACGGACACTGAAGCTTTCTTT. Amino acid sequence: CASSQDGTLLTDTEAFF. Variable domain in full (rest from reference TRBV14 and TRBJ1-1): EAGVTQFPSHSVIEKGQTVTLRCDPISGHDNLYWYRRVMGKEIKFLLHFVKESKQDESGMPNNRFLAERTGGTYSTLKVQPAELEDSGVYFCASSQDGTLLTDTEAFFGQGTRLTVV.

V and J are TRBV9 and TRBJ2-1, with 11 bases lining up with TRBD2. The V and J ends lost 3 bases and 16 bases, in that order; junction bases with no gene match: 15. Germline loops: CDR1 SGDLS, CDR2 YYNGEE. This CDR3 contains 15 residues. The CDR3 DNA sequence: TGTGCCAGCAGCGCGAGGGGGCCCTCCACTAGCGGGAGTTTCTTC. Translating gives CASSARGPSTSGSFF. Full variable domain (missing parts from reference TRBV9 and TRBJ2-1): DSGVTQTPKHLITATGQRVTLRCSPRSGDLSVYWYQQSLDQGLQFLIQYYNGEERAKGNILERFSAQQFPDLHSELNLSSLELGDSALYFCASSARGPSTSGSFFGPGTRLTVL.

This sequence joins TRBV4-3 and TRBJ2-1, with D maybe TRBD1 (5 bases). The V gene's germline CDR1 is LGHNA and CDR2 YSLEER. The CDR3 is 14 residues long. V was cut by 1 base and J by 7 bases, with 11 bases left in between. The CDR3 coding sequence is TGCGCCAGCAGCCAAGGAGGACAAGTTAATGAGCAGTTCTTC. Translation gives CASSQGGQVNEQFF.